This T cell receptor beta chain came from a study of CD4 and CD8 cells across lung adenocarcinoma regions listed by TCRdb under 2018. Looking at the study overall: To look at intratumor heterogeneity in the T cell receptor repertoire, the study compared tumor centers against tumor margins.

The CDR3 numbers 8 amino acids, ends counted. Sequences KGHSY (CDR1) and FQNENV (CDR2) are obtained from the germline V gene. Turning to this clonotype: There is no known antigen for this receptor. No conserved phenylalanine or tryptophan is present at the end of the CDR3, so a read error is the likely explanation. Because the CDR3's place on the DNA is in doubt, the DNA is left out and the CDR3 is given as listed by TCRdb.

The donors were patients who had localized lung adenocarcinoma, which is a subtype of non-small cell lung cancer. The margins of localized lung adenocarcinomas were where the samples came from. For TCR repertoire analysis, CD4+ T cells taken from tumor tissue were profiled apart from CD8+ T cells. Receptor libraries were prepared by PCR. The reads were generated on a HiSeq X Ten. TCRdb reanalyzed the raw reads on its own, using fastp at Q25 for trimming and MiXCR for clone calling, and kept in-frame beta chains. Here each entry gathers all rows of one CDR3 protein and keeps the most common genes and DNA. The sample contains some 3,700 distinct CDR3 sequences, roughly half of them found a single time. Jointly, the top ten make up 20% to 30% of the sample.

The chain is assembled from TRBV16 and TRBJ2-3. Material: CD4+ T cells from the margin of a lung tumor. In the paper's terms, the cell subset or site label means: tumor margin region. The TCR was taken from a female donor with lung adenocarcinoma. The CD4 and CD8 labels of this study may be unreliable. CDR3 sequence: CRTWFHHV.